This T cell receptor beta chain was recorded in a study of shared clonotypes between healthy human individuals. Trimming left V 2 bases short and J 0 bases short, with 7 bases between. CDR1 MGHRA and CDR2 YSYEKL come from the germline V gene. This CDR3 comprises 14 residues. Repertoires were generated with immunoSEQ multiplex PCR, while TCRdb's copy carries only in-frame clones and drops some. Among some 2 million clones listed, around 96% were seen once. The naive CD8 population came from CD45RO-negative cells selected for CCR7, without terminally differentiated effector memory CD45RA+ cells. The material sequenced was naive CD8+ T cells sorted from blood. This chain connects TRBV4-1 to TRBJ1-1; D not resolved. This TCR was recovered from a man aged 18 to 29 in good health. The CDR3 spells CASSQNSMNTEAFF. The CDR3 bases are TGCGCCAGCAGCCAAAATAGTATGAACACTGAAGCTTTCTTT.